This TCR beta chain was recovered during a study of regulatory T cells in long-lasting Graves disease. To make TCR beta libraries, researchers used iRepertoire HTBI primers and Arm-PCR of CDR3 regions. TCRdb analysed the multiplex PCR reads with MiXCR anew, one entry per CDR3 protein. The profile shows 350,000 to 550,000 distinct CDR3 sequences, 13% to 15% of them singletons. This clonotype was picked up many times. Trimming removed 2 bases from V and 2 bases from J, with 4 bases in between. Per germline, CDR1 SGHTA and CDR2 FQGNSA. CDR3 length equals 12 residues. Time point given: newly diagnosed GD, antithyroid drugs for less than 3 months. RNA isolated from PBMCs was used to make the TCR library. A further study also used this sample, focusing on T cells in Graves' hyperthyroidism and ophthalmopathy. That study adds: In making diagnoses, clinical symptoms, serum thyroxine and TRAb, thyroid ultrasound and orbital computed tomography were all used.

The chain joins TRBV7-2 to TRBJ2-7; D not resolved. This TCR came from a woman aged 45-65 years with Graves disease. The sample consisted of peripheral blood mononuclear cells (PBMCs), taken at new diagnosis, from a patient treated with antithyroid drugs. CDR3 residues: CASSLWAYEQYF. In DNA form, the CDR3 reads TGTGCCAGCAGCTTATGGGCCTACGAGCAGTACTTC.